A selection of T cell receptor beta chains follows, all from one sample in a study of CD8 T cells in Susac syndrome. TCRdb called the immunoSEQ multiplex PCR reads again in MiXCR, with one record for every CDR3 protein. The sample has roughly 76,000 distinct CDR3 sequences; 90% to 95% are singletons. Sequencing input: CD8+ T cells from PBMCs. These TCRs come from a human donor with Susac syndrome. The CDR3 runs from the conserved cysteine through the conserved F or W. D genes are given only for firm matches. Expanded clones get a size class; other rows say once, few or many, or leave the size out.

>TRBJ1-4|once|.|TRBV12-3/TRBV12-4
TGTGCCAGCAGCACGGTCACAGGGATCAATGAAAAACTGTTTTTT
CASSTVTGINEKLFF
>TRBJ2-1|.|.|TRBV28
TGTGCCAGCAGTTTACTGAGCGGAGCCTCCTACAATGAGCAGTTCTTC
CASSLLSGASYNEQFF
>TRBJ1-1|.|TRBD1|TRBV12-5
TGTGCTAGTGGTTTGGTACCCTTCATGACAGGGCGAGGGAACACTGAAGCTTTCTTT
CASGLVPFMTGRGNTEAFF
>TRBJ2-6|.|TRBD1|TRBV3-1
TGTGCCAGCAGTTCCACAGGGGCTGGGGCCAACGTCCTGACTTTC
CASSSTGAGANVLTF
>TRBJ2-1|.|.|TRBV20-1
TGCAGTGCTTCTCCGGGACCCTTCTACAATGAGCAGTTCTTC
CSASPGPFYNEQFF
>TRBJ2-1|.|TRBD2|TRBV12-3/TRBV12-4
TGTGCCAGCAGTGGGACTAGCGGGGGGCCAACTTCCTACAATGAGCAGTTCTTC
CASSGTSGGPTSYNEQFF
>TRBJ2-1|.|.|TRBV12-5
TGTGCTAGTGGTTTGGTACTCTCTAATGAGCAGTTCTTC
CASGLVLSNEQFF
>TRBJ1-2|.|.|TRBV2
TGTGCCAGCAGTGAATTTCTAGGGGACCCGGTCTATGGCTACACCTTC
CASSEFLGDPVYGYTF
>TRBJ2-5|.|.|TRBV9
TGTGCCAGCAGCGTAGAGGGGGGCCTTCAAGAGACCCAGTACTTC
CASSVEGGLQETQYF
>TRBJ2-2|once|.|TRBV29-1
TGCAGCGTTGTGGGGGTGGAGGTCACCGGGGAGCTGTTTTTT
CSVVGVEVTGELFF
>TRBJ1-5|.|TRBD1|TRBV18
TGTGCCAGCTCACCCCCCGGTTCAGGGGGCCGCAATCAGCCCCAGCATTTT
CASSPPGSGGRNQPQHF
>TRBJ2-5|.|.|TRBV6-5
TGTGCCAGCAGTTACTATAGTGGGGGGCGAGGAGAGACCCAGTACTTC
CASSYYSGGRGETQYF
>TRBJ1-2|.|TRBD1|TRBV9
TGTGCCAGCAGCGGTCGCCGCAACGCACCGGGACAGTCCTATGGCTACACCTTC
CASSGRRNAPGQSYGYTF
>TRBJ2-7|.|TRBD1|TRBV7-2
TGTGCCAGCAGCTTGTCCGGGACAGGGGCAACCTACGAGCAGTACTTC
CASSLSGTGATYEQYF